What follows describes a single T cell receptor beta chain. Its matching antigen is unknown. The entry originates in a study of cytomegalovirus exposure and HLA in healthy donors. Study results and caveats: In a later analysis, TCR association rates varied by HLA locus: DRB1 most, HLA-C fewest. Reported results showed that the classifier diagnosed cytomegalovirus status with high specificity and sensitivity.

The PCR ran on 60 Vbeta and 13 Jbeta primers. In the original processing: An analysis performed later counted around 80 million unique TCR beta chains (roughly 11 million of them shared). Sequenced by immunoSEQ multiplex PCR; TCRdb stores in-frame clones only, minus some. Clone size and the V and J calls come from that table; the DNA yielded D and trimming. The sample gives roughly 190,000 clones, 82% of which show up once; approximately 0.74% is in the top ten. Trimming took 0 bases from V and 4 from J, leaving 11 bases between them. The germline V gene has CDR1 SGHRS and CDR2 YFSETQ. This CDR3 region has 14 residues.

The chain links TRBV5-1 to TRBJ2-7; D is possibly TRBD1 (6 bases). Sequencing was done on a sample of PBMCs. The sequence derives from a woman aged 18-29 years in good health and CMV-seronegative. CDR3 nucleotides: TGCGCCAGCAGCTTGGAGGCAGGGGTGTACGAGCAGTACTTC. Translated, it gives CASSLEAGVYEQYF.